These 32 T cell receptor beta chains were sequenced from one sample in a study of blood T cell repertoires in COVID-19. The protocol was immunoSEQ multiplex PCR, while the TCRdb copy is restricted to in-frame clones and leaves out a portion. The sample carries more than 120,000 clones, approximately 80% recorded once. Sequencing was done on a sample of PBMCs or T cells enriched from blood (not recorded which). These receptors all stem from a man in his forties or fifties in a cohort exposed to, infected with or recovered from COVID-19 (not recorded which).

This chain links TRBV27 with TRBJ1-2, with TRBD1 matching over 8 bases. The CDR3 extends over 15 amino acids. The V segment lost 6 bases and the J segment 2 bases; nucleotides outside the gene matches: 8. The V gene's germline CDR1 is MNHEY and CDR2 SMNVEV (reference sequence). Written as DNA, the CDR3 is TGTGCCAGCAGCCTCCAGGGGGCGTGGAACTATGGCTACACCTTC. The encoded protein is CASSLQGAWNYGYTF.

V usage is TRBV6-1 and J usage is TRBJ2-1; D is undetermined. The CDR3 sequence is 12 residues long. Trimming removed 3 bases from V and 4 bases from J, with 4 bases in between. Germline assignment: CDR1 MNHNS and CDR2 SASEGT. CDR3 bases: TGTGCCAGCAGTGAGTCTTACAATGAGCAGTTCTTC. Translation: CASSESYNEQFF.

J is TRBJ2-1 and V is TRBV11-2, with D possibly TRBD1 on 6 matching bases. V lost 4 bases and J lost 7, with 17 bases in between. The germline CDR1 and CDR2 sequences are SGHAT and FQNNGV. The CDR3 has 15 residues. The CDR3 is CASSWSRGRLNEQFF. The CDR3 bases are TGTGCCAGCAGCTGGAGCAGGGGTCGGTTGAATGAGCAGTTCTTC.

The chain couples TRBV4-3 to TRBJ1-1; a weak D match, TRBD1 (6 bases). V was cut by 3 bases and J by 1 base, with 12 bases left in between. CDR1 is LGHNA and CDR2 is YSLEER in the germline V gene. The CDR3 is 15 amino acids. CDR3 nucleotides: TGCGCCAGCAGCCAGCTCGGACAGACGAACACTGAAGCTTTCTTT. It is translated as CASSQLGQTNTEAFF.

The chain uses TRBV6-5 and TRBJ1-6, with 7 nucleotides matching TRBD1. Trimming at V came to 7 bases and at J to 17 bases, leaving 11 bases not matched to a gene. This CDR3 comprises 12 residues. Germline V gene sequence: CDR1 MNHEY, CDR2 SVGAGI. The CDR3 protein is CASTSDRVIFHF. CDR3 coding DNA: TGTGCCAGCACCTCAGACAGGGTAATTTTCCACTTT.

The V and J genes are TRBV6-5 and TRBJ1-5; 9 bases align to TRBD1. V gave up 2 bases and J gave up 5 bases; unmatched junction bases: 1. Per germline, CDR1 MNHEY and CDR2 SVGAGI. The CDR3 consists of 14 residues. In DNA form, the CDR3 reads TGTGCCAGCAGTTACCGGACAGGGGATCAGCCCCAGCATTTT. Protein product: CASSYRTGDQPQHF.

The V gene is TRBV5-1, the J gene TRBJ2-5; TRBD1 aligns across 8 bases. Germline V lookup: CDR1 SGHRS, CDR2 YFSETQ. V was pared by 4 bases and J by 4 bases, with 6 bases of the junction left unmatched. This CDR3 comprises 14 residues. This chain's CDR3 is CASSGQGAGETQYF. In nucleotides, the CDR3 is TGCGCCAGCAGCGGGCAGGGGGCCGGAGAGACCCAGTACTTC. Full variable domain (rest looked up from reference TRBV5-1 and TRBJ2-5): KAGVTQTPRYLIKTRGQQVTLSCSPISGHRSVSWYQQTPGQGLQFLFEYFSETQRNKGNFPGRFSGRQFSNSRSEMNVSTLELGDSALYLCASSGQGAGETQYFGPGTRLLVL.

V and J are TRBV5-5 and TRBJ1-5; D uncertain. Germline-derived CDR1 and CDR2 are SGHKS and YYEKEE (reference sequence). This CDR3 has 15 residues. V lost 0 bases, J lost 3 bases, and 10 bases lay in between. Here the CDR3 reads CASSLGWSNNQPQHF. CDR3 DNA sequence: TGTGCCAGCAGCTTGGGGTGGAGTAACAATCAGCCCCAGCATTTT. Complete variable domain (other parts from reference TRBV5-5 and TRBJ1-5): DAGVTQSPTHLIKTRGQQVTLRCSPISGHKSVSWYQQVLGQGPQFIFQYYEKEERGRGNFPDRFSARQFPNYSSELNVNALLLGDSALYLCASSLGWSNNQPQHFGDGTRLSIL.

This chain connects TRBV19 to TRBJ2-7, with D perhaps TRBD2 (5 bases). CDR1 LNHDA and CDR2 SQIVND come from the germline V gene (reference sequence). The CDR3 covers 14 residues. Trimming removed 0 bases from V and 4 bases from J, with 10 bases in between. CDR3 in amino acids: CASSIDPSGYEQYF. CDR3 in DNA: TGTGCCAGTAGTATAGATCCGTCGGGGTACGAGCAGTACTTC.

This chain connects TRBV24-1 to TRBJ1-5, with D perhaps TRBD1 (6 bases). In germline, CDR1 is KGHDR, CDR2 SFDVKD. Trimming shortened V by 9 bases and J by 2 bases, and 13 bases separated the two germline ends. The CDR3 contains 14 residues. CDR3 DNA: TGTGCCACCTCACAGGGAAGCGGCAATCAGCCCCAGCATTTT. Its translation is CATSQGSGNQPQHF.

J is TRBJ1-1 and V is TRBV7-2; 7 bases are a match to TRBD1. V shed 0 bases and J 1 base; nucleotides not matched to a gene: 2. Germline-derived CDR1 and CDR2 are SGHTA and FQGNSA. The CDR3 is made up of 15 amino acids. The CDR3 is CASSLAGGRNTEAFF. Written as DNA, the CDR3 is TGTGCCAGCAGCTTAGCAGGGGGCAGGAACACTGAAGCTTTCTTT. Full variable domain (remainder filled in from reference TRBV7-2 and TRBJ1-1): GAGVSQSPSNKVTEKGKDVELRCDPISGHTALYWYRQSLGQGLEFLIYFQGNSAPDKSGLPSDRFSAERTGGSVSTLTIQRTQQEDSAVYLCASSLAGGRNTEAFFGQGTRLTVV.

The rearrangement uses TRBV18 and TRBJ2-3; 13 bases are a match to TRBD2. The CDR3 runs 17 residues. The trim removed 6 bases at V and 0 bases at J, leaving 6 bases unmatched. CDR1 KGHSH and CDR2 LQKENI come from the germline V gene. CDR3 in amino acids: CASSRTSGRLSTDTQYF. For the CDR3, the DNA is TGTGCCAGCTCTCGGACTAGCGGGAGACTTAGCACAGATACGCAGTATTTT.

The CDR3 loop reads CASSYGQGGTEAFF. The DNA of the CDR3 is TGTGCCAGCAGCTACGGACAGGGAGGCACTGAAGCTTTCTTT. The chain employs TRBV6-6 and TRBJ1-1, with TRBD1 matching 8 bases. Germline V lookup: CDR1 MNHNY, CDR2 SVGAGI (reference sequence). The V and J ends lost 6 bases and 4 bases, in that order; junction bases with no gene match: 7. This CDR3 spans 14 amino acids.

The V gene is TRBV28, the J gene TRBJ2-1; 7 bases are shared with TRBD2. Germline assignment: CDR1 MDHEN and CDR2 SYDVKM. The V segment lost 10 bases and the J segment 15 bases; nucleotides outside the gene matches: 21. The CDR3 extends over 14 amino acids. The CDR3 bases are TGTGCCACCACCACCGGGGCTAGCGGAGGTCATCCGTTCTTC. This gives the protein CATTTGASGGHPFF.

DNA for the CDR3: TGCGCCAGCAGCCAAGATCTCGAGCAGTACTTC. Its translation is CASSQDLEQYF. The chain joins TRBV4-1 to TRBJ2-7; unclear D gene. V lost 0 bases and J 6 bases, leaving 3 bases between the germline ends. The length of the CDR3 is 11 residues. The V gene's germline CDR1 is MGHRA and CDR2 YSYEKL.

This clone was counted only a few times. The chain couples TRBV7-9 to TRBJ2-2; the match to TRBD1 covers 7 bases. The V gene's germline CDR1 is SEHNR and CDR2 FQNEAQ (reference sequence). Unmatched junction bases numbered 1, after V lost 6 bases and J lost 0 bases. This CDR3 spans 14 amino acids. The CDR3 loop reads CASSDRANTGELFF. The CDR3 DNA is TGTGCCAGCAGTGACAGGGCGAACACCGGGGAGCTGTTTTTT.

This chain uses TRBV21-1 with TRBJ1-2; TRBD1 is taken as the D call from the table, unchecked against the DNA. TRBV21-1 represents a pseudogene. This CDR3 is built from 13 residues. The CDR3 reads CASVSRGNYGYTF. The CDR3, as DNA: TGTGCCAGTGTTAGCAGGGGAAACTATGGCTACACCTTC.

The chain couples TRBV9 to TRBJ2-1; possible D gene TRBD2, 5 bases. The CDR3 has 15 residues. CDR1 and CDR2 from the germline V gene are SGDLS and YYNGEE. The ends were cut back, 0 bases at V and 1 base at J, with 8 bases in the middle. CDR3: CASSVAGMSYNEQFF. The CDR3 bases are TGTGCCAGCAGCGTAGCCGGGATGTCCTACAATGAGCAGTTCTTC.

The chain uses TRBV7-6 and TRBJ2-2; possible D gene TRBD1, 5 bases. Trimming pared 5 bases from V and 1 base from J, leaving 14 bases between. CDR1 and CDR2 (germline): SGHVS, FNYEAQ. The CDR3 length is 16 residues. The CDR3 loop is CASSSQGSGNTGELFF. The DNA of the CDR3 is TGTGCCAGCAGCAGCCAGGGATCTGGGAACACCGGGGAGCTGTTTTTT.

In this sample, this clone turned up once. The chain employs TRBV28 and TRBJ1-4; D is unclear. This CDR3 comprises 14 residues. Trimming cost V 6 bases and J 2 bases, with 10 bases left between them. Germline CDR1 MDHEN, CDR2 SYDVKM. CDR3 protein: CASRSEATNEKLFF. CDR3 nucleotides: TGTGCCAGCAGGTCCGAAGCTACTAATGAAAAACTGTTTTTT.

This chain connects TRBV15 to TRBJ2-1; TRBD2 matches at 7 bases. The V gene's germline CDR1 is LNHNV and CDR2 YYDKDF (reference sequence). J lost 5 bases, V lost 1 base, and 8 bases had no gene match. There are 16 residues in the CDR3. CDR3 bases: TGTGCCACCAGCAGAGTCGGCGGGGGTTACAACAATGAGCAGTTCTTC. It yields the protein CATSRVGGGYNNEQFF. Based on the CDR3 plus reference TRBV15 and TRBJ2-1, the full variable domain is DAMVIQNPRYQVTQFGKPVTLSCSQTLNHNVMYWYQQKSSQAPKLLFHYYDKDFNNEADTPDNFQSRRPNTSFCFLDIRSPGLGDTAMYLCATSRVGGGYNNEQFFGPGTRLTVL.

The CDR3: CASSVGGTDTGELFF. CDR3 coding DNA: TGTGCCAGCAGCGTTGGCGGGACCGACACCGGGGAGCTGTTTTTT. V usage is TRBV9 and J usage is TRBJ2-2; perhaps TRBD2 as D (6 bases). In germline, CDR1 is SGDLS, CDR2 YYNGEE. V lost 2 bases and J lost 3, with 11 bases in between. The CDR3 spans 15 residues.

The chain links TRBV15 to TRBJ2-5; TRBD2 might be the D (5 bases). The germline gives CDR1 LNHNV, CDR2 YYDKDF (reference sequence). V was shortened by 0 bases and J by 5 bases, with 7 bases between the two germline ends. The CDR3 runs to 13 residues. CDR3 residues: CATSRDRTETQYF. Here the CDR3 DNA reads TGTGCCACCAGCAGAGACAGGACTGAGACCCAGTACTTC. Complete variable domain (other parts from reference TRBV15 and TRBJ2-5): DAMVIQNPRYQVTQFGKPVTLSCSQTLNHNVMYWYQQKSSQAPKLLFHYYDKDFNNEADTPDNFQSRRPNTSFCFLDIRSPGLGDTAMYLCATSRDRTETQYFGPGTRLLVL.

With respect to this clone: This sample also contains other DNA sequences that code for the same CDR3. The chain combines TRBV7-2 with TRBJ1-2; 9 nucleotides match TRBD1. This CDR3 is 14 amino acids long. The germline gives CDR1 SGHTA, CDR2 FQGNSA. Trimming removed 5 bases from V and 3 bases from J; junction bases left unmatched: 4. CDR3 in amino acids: CASSPGQGYYGYTF. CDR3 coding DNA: TGTGCCAGCAGCCCGGGACAGGGTTACTATGGCTACACCTTC. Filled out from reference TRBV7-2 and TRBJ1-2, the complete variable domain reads GAGVSQSPSNKVTEKGKDVELRCDPISGHTALYWYRQSLGQGLEFLIYFQGNSAPDKSGLPSDRFSAERTGGSVSTLTIQRTQQEDSAVYLCASSPGQGYYGYTFGSGTRLTVV.

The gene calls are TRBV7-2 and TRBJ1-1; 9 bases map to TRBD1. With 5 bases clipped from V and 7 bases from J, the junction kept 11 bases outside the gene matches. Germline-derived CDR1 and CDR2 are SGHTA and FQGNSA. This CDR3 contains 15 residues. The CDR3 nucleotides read TGTGCCAGCAGCGCGCGGCCCCCGGGACAGGGTGAAGCTTTCTTT. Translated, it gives CASSARPPGQGEAFF.

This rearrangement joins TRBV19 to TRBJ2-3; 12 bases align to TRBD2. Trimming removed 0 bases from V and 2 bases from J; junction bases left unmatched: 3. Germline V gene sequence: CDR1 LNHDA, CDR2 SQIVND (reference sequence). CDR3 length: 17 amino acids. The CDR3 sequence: CASSIDLAGGPTDTQYF. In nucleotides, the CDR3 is TGTGCCAGTAGTATAGACCTAGCGGGAGGGCCCACAGATACGCAGTATTTT.

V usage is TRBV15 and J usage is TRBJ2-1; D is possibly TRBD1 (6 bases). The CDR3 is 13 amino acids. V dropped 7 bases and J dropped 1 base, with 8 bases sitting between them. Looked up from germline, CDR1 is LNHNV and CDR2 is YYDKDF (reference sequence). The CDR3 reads CATKGVSYNEQFF. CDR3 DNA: TGTGCCACCAAGGGGGTTTCCTACAATGAGCAGTTCTTC.

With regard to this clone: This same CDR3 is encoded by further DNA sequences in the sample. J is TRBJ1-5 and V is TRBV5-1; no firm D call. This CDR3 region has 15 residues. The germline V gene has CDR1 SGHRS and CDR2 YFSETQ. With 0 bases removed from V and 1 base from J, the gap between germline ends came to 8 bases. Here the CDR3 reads CASSLGPGSNQPQHF. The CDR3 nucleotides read TGCGCCAGCAGCTTGGGGCCGGGGAGCAATCAGCCCCAGCATTTT. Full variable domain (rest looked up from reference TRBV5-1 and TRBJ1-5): KAGVTQTPRYLIKTRGQQVTLSCSPISGHRSVSWYQQTPGQGLQFLFEYFSETQRNKGNFPGRFSGRQFSNSRSEMNVSTLELGDSALYLCASSLGPGSNQPQHFGDGTRLSIL.

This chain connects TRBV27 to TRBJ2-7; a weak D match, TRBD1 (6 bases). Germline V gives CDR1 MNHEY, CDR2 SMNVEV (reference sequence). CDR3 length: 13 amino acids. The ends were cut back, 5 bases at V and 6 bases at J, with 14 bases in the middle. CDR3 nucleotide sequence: TGTGCCAGCAGTCCGGGACATCTTTTCGAGCAGTACTTC. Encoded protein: CASSPGHLFEQYF.

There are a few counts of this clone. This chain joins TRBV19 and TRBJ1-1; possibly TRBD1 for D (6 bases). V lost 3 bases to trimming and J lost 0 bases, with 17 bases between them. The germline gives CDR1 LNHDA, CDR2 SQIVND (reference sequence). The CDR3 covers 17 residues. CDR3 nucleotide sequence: TGTGCCAGTAGTATCCAGGGGCAACGCGACCTGAACACTGAAGCTTTCTTT. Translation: CASSIQGQRDLNTEAFF.

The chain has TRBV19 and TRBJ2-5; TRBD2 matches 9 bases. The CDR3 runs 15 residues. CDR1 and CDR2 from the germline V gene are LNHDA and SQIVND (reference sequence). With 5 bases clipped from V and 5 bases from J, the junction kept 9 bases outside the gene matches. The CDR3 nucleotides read TGTGCCAGTAGTGCGGGACTAGCAATATATGAGACCCAGTACTTC. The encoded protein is CASSAGLAIYETQYF.

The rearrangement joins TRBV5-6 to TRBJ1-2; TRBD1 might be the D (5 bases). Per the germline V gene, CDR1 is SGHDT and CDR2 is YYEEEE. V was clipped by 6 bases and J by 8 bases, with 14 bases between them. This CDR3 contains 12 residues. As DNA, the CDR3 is TGTGCCAGCACCGATCTAGGGGTAGGCTACACCTTC. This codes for CASTDLGVGYTF. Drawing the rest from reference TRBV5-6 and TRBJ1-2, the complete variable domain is DAGVTQSPTHLIKTRGQQVTLRCSPKSGHDTVSWYQQALGQGPQFIFQYYEEEERQRGNFPDRFSGHQFPNYSSELNVNALLLGDSALYLCASTDLGVGYTFGSGTRLTVV.